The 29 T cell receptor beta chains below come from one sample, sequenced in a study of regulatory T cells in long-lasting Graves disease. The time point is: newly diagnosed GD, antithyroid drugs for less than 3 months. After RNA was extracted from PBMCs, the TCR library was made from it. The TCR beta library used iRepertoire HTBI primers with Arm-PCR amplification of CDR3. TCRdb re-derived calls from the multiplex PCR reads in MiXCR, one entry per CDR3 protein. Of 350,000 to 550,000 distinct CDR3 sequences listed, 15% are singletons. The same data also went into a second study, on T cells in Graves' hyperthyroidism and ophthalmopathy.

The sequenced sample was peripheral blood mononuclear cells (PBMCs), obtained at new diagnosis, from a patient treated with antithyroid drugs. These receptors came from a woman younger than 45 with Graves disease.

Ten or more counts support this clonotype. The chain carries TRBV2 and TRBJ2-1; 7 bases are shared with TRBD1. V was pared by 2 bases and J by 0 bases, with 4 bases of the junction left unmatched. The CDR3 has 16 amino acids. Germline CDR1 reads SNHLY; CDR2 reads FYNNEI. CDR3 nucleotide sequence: TGTGCCAGCAGTGAAACAGGGGCGAGCTCCTACAATGAGCAGTTCTTC. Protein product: CASSETGASSYNEQFF.

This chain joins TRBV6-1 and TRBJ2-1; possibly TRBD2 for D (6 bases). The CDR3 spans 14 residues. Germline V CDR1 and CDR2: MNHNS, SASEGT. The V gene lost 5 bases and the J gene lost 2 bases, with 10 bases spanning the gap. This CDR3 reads CASSMREAYNEQFF. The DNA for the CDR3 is TGTGCCAGCAGTATGAGGGAGGCCTACAATGAGCAGTTCTTC.

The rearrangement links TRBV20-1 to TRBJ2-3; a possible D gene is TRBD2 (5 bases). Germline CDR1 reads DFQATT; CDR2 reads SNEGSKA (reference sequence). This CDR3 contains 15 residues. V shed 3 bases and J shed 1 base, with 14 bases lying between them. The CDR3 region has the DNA TGCAGTGCTAGGGCCCGGGAATCCCGCACAGATACGCAGTATTTT. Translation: CSARARESRTDTQYF.

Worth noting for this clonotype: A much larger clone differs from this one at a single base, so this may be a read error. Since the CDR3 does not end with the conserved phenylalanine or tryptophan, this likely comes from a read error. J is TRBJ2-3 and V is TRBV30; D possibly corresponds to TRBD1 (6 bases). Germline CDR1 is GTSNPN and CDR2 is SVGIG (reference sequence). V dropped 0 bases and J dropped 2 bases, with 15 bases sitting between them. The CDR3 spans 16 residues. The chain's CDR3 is CAWSVGTRINTDTQYY. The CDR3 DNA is TGTGCCTGGAGTGTGGGGACAAGAATTAACACAGATACGCAGTATTAT.

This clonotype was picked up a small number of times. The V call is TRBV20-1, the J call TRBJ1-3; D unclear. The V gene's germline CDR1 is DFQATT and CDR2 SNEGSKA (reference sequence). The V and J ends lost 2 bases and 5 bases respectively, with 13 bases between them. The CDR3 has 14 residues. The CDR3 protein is CSARSDRFRNTIYF. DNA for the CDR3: TGCAGTGCTAGATCCGACCGGTTTCGAAACACCATATATTTT.

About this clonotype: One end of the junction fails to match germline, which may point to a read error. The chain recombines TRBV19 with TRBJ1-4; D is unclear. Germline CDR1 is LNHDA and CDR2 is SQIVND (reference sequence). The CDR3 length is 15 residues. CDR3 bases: TGTGCCAGTAGTCTCCACAGTGCAACCAATGAAAAACTGTTTTTT. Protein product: CASSLHSATNEKLFF.

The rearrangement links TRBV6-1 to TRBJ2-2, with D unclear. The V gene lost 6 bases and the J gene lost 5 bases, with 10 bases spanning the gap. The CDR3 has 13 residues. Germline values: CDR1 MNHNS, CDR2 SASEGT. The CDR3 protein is CASRFSTTGELFF. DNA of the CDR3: TGTGCCAGCAGATTCAGTACTACCGGGGAGCTGTTTTTT.

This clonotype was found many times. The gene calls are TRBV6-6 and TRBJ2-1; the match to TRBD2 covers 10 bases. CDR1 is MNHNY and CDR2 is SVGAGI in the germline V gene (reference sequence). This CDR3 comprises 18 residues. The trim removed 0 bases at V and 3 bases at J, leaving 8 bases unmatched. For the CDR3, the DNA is TGTGCCAGCAGTTACTCGCTACCGGGACTAGCGCACTACAATGAGCAGTTCTTC. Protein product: CASSYSLPGLAHYNEQFF.

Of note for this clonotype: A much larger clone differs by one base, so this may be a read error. The CDR3 DNA follows: TGCAGTGCAGTGGAAAAGGGGGAGGGGGCTAACAATGAGCAGTCCTTC. The encoded protein is CSAVEKGEGANNEQSF. The chain is built from TRBV20-1 and TRBJ2-1; D possibly matches TRBD1 or TRBD2 (7 bases each). CDR1 and CDR2 from the germline V gene are DFQATT and SNEGSKA (reference sequence). The CDR3 totals 16 residues.

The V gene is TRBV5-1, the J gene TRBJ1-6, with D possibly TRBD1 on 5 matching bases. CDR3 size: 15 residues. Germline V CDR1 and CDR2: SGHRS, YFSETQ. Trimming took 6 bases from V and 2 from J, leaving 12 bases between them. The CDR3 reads CASTAGGAYNSPLHF. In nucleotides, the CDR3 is TGCGCCAGCACCGCGGGGGGGGCCTATAATTCACCCCTCCACTTT.

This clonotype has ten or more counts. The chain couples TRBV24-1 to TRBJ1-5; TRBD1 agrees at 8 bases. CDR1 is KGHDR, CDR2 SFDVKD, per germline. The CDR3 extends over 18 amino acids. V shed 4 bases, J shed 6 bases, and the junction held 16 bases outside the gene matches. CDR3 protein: CATSEPRGQGGGGQPQHF. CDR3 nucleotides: TGTGCCACCAGTGAACCCCGAGGACAGGGAGGGGGTGGTCAGCCCCAGCATTTT.

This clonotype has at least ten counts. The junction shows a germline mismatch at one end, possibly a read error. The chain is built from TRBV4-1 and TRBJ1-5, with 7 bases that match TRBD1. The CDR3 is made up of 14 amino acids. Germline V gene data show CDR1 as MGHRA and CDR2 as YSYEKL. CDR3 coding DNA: TGTGCCAGCAGCCAAGGGGGCAGCAATCAGCCCCAGCATTTT. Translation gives CASSQGGSNQPQHF.

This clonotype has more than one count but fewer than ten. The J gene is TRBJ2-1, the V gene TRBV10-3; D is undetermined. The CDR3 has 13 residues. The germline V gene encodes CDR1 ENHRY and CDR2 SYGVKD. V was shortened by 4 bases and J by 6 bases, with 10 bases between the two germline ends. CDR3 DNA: TGTGCCATCAGTGCCACAAGCCCCAATGAGCAGTTCTTC. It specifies CAISATSPNEQFF.

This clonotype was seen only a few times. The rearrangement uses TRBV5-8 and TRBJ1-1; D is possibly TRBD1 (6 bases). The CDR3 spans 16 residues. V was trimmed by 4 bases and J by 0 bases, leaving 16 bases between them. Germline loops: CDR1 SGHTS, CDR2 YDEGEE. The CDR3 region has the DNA TGTGCCAGCAGCCTTCGCCCAGGGGTTCTGAACACTGAAGCTTTCTTT. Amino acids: CASSLRPGVLNTEAFF.

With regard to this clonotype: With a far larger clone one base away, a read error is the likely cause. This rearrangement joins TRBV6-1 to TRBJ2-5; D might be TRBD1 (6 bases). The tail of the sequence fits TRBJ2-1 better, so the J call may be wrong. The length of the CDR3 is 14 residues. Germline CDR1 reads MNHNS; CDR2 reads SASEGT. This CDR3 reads CASSESQGHNGQFF. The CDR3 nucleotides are TGTGCCAGCAGTGAAAGTCAGGGGCACAATGGGCAGTTCTTC.

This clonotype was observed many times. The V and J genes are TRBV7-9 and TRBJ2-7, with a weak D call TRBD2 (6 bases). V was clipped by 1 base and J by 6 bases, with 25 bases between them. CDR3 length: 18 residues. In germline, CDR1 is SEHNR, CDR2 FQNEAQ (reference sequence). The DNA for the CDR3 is TGTGCCAGCAGCTTAGGAGGGTGGGGGGACGTCCTGGCGGTCGAGCAGTACTTC. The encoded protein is CASSLGGWGDVLAVEQYF.

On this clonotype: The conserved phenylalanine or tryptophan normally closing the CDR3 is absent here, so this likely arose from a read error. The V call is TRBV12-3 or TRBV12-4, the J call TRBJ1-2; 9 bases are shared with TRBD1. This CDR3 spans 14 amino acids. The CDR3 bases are TGTGCCATCAGTCCTGGACAGGGGCCTGGAGGCTACACCTTG. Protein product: CAISPGQGPGGYTL.

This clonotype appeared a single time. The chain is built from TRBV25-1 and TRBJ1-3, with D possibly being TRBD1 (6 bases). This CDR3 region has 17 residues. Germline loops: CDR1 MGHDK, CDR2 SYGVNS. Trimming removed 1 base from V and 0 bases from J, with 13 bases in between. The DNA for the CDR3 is TGTGCCAGCAGTGAATTTGGGGGGCTTAGCTCTGGAAACACCATATATTTT. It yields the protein CASSEFGGLSSGNTIYF.

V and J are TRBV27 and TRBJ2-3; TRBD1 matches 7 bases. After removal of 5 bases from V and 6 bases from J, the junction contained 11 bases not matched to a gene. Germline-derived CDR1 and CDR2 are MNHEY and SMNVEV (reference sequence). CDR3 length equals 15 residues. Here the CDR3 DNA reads TGTGCCAGCAGTGGTTGGACAGGTCCGCAGGATACGCAGTATTTT. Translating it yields CASSGWTGPQDTQYF.

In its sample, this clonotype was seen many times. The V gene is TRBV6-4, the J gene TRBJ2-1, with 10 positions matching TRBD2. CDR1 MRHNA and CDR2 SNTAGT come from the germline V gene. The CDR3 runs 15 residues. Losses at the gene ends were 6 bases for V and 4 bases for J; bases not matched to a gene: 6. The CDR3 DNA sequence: TGTGCCAGCAGCCCTACTAGCGGGGATTACAATGAGCAGTTCTTC. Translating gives CASSPTSGDYNEQFF.

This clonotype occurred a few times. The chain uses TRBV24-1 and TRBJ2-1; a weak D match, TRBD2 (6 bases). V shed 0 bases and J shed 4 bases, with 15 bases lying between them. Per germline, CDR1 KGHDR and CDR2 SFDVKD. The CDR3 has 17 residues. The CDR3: CATSDLNEAGRYNEQFF. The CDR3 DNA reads TGTGCCACCAGTGATTTGAACGAGGCGGGACGTTACAATGAGCAGTTCTTC.

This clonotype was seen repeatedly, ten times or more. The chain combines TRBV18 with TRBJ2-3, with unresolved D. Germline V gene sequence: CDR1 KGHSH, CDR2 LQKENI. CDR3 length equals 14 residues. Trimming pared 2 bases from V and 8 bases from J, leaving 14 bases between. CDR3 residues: CASSPLGPKGTQYF. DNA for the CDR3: TGTGCCAGCTCACCATTAGGGCCAAAGGGTACGCAGTATTTT. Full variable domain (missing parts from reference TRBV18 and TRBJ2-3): NAGVMQNPRHLVRRRGQEARLRCSPMKGHSHVYWYRQLPEEGLKFMVYLQKENIIDESGMPKERFSAEFPKEGPSILRIQQVVRGDSAAYFCASSPLGPKGTQYFGPGTRLTVL.

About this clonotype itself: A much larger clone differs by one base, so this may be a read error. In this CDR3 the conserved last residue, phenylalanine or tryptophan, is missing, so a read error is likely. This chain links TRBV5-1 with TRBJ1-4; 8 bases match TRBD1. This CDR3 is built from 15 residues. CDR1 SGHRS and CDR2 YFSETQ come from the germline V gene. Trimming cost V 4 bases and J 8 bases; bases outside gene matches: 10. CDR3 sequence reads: CASSPTDRENEKLFL. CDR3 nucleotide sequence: TGCGCCAGCAGCCCGACGGACAGGGAAAACGAAAAACTGTTTCTT.

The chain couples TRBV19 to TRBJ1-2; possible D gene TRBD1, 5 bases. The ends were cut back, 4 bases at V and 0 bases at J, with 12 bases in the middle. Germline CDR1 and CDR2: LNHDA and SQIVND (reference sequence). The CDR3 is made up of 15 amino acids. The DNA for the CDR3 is TGTGCCAGTAGTAGTTCCGGGGCTACTAACTATGGCTACACCTTC. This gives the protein CASSSSGATNYGYTF.

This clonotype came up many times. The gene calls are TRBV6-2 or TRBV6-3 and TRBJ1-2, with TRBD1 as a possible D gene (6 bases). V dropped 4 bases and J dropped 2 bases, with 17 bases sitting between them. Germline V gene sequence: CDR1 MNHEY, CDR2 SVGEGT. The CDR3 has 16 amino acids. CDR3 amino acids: CASSWGRGTLNYGYTF. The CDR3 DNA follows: TGTGCCAGCAGTTGGGGCAGGGGCACACTCAACTATGGCTACACCTTC.

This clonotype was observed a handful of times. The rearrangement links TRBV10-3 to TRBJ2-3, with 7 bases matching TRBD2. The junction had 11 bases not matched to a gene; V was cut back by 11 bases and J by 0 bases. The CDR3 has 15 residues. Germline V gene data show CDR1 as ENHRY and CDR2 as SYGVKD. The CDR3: CAAGERVSSTDTQYF. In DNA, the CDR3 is TGTGCCGCGGGGGAGCGCGTGTCTAGCACAGATACGCAGTATTTT.

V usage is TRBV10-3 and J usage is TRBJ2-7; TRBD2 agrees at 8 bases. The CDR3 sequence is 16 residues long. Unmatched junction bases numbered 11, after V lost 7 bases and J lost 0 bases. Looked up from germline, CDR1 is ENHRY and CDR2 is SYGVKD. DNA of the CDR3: TGTGCCATCAAAGACCCGGGAGGGCAGGCCTCCTACGAGCAGTACTTC. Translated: CAIKDPGGQASYEQYF.

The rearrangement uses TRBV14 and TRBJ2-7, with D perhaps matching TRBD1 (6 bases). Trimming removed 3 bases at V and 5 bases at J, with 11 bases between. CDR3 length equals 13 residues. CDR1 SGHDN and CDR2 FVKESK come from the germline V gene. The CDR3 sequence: CASSQARGNEQYF. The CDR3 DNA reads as TGTGCCAGCAGCCAGGCCAGGGGAAACGAGCAGTACTTC.

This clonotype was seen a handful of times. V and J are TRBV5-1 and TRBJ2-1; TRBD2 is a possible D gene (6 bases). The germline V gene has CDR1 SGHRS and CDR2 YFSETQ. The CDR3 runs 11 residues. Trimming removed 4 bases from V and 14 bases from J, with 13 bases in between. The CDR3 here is CASSNGTPKFF. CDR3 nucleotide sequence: TGCGCCAGCAGCAACGGGACTCCAAAGTTCTTC.